The present T cell receptor (beta chain) was sequenced within a study of CD8 T cells in Susac syndrome. Random hexamers were used to reverse transcribe an amount of roughly 0.45 to 1 ug RNA. Using its own MiXCR run on the immunoSEQ multiplex PCR reads, TCRdb lists one record per CDR3 protein. The sample yields some 52,000 distinct CDR3 sequences, 90% to 95% seen once. The V gene lost 0 bases and the J gene lost 5 bases, with 16 bases spanning the gap. From germline, CDR1 is LNHNV and CDR2 YYDKDF (reference sequence). This CDR3 has 16 residues. Relapsing-remitting disease, either stable or active, was present in the multiple sclerosis controls, who were treatment-naive patients. Negative magnetic isolation gave CD8+ and CD4+ cells; FACS enriched CD8+ TEMRA.

The clonotype originates from a human donor with multiple sclerosis. V gene TRBV15 combines with J gene TRBJ1-2; no firm D call. The sequenced material came from CD8+ T cells from PBMCs. CDR3 amino acids: CATSRDKGGQYYGYTF. DNA of the CDR3: TGTGCCACCAGCAGAGATAAGGGCGGGCAGTATTATGGCTACACCTTC.